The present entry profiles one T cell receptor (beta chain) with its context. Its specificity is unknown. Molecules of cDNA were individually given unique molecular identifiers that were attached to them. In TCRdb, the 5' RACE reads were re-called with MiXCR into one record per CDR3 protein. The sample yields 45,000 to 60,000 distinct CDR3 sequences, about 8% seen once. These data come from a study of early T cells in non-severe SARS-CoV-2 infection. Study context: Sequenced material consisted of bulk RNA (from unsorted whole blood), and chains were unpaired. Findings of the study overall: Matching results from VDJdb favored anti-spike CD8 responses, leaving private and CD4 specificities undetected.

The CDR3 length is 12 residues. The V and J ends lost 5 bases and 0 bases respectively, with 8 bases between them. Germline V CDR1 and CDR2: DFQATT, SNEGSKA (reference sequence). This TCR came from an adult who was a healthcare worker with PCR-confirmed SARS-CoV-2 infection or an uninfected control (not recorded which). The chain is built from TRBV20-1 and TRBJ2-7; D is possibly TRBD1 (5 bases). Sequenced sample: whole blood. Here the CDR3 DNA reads TGCAGTGCTTCGGACACCTCCTACGAGCAGTACTTC. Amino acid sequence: CSASDTSYEQYF.